The 23 T cell receptor beta chains reported below all come from one sample, sequenced in a study of shared clonotypes between healthy human individuals. TCRdb's copy holds only in-frame clones and misses some; the assay was immunoSEQ multiplex PCR. The table has about 770,000 clones, 72% seen once. Sequenced sample: memory CD4+ T cells sorted from blood. Stated subset: CD45RA-negative fraction. The receptors come from a woman aged 25 to 39 in good health.

This clone was counted once. The chain employs TRBV5-1 and TRBJ1-1; 7 bases agree with TRBD1. Germline assignment: CDR1 SGHRS and CDR2 YFSETQ. V trimming: 3 bases; J trimming: 3 bases; junction bases outside the gene matches: 8. The CDR3 runs to 15 residues. The CDR3 protein is CASSSQGISDTEAFF. The CDR3 DNA sequence: TGCGCCAGCAGCTCACAGGGGATTTCAGACACTGAAGCTTTCTTT.

The chain couples TRBV19 to TRBJ1-1; 11 nucleotides line up with TRBD1. The CDR3 consists of 15 residues. V shed 5 bases and J 9 bases; nucleotides not matched to a gene: 11. CDR1 LNHDA and CDR2 SQIVND come from the germline V gene (reference sequence). As DNA, the CDR3 is TGTGCCAGTAGTCCCCAGGACAGGGGGCGCGTGAAAGCTTTCTTT. This translates into CASSPQDRGRVKAFF.

The chain combines TRBV19 with TRBJ2-2; 8 bases fit TRBD2. Unmatched junction bases numbered 6, after V lost 8 bases and J lost 7 bases. CDR3 size: 13 residues. The germline CDR1 and CDR2 sequences are LNHDA and SQIVND (reference sequence). This CDR3 is CASSAGVVGELFF. CDR3 coding DNA: TGTGCCAGTTCAGCGGGAGTGGTCGGGGAGCTGTTTTTT.

The J gene is TRBJ2-1, the V gene TRBV10-3, with 8 positions matching TRBD1. The ends lost 5 bases at V and 6 bases at J; junction bases unmatched: 12. Germline V CDR1 and CDR2: ENHRY, SYGVKD. The CDR3 runs to 16 residues. The CDR3 is CAISRRTGGNSNEQFF. DNA of the CDR3: TGTGCCATCAGTCGGCGAACAGGGGGGAATTCCAATGAGCAGTTCTTC.

The rearrangement uses TRBV4-2 and TRBJ2-2, with D unclear. Per the germline V gene, CDR1 is LGHNA and CDR2 is YNFKEQ. Trimming took 0 bases from V and 1 from J, leaving 6 bases between them. The CDR3 consists of 15 residues. The chain's CDR3 is CASSQDYGNTGELFF. The CDR3 nucleotides read TGTGCCAGCAGCCAAGATTATGGGAACACCGGGGAGCTGTTTTTT.

This chain joins TRBV19 and TRBJ2-7; 13 nucleotides agree with TRBD2. The CDR3 spans 15 residues. Germline trimming cut 6 bases from V and 11 bases from J; bases unmatched to any gene: 13. Looked up from germline, CDR1 is LNHDA and CDR2 is SQIVND (reference sequence). The CDR3 loop reads CASSQAGLAGLGKYF. CDR3 sequence (DNA): TGTGCCAGTAGCCAGGCGGGACTAGCGGGACTTGGGAAGTACTTC.

The genes are TRBV5-8 and TRBJ2-5; D uncertain. The CDR3 length is 13 residues. Trimming shortened V by 4 bases and J by 5 bases, and 12 bases separated the two germline ends. Germline loops: CDR1 SGHTS, CDR2 YDEGEE. The CDR3 DNA reads as TGTGCCAGCAGCCGGACCCTGAGGGAGACCCAGTACTTC. Translating gives CASSRTLRETQYF.

This clone was found a few times. J is TRBJ2-7 and V is TRBV1; no check of the table's D call, TRBD1, against the DNA was made. TRBV1 is given as a pseudogene. CDR3 size: 9 residues. As DNA, the CDR3 is TGCACTATCCAGGGGGAGCAGTACTTC. Its protein is CTIQGEQYF.

The V and J genes are TRBV28 and TRBJ2-2; no firm D call. Trimming cost V 7 bases and J 1 base, with 1 base left between them. The CDR3 has 11 amino acids. Germline V gene data show CDR1 as MDHEN and CDR2 as SYDVKM. The CDR3 region is CASMNTGELFF. The CDR3 DNA sequence: TGTGCCAGCATGAACACCGGGGAGCTGTTTTTT. The whole variable domain, remainder taken from reference TRBV28 and TRBJ2-2, is DVKVTQSSRYLVKRTGEKVFLECVQDMDHENMFWYRQDPGLGLRLIYFSYDVKMKEKGDIPEGYSVSREKKERFSLILESASTNQTSMYLCASMNTGELFFGEGSRLTVL.

This clone was observed once. The sample contains more than one DNA sequence encoding this CDR3. For the CDR3, the DNA is TGTGCCAGCAGCCGGGACCTTTACAATGAGCAGTTCTTC. This codes for CASSRDLYNEQFF. V gene TRBV14 combines with J gene TRBJ2-1, with D perhaps given as TRBD1 or TRBD2 (5 bases each). The germline V gene has CDR1 SGHDN and CDR2 FVKESK. With 4 bases removed from V and 4 bases from J, the gap between germline ends came to 8 bases. The length of the CDR3 is 13 residues.

Points on this clone: At the DNA level, this CDR3 is encoded by other sequences in the same sample as well. The chain uses TRBV28 and TRBJ1-2; TRBD1 aligns across 7 bases. The CDR3 has 14 amino acids. Per germline, CDR1 MDHEN and CDR2 SYDVKM. The ends lost 6 bases at V and 0 bases at J; junction bases unmatched: 4. In DNA, the CDR3 is TGTGCCAGCAGACCAGGGGGGACTAACTATGGCTACACCTTC. It yields the protein CASRPGGTNYGYTF.

A remark on this clone: A far larger clone differs by one base, so this is likely a read error. The genes are TRBV4-2 and TRBJ2-3; TRBD2 aligns across 13 bases. J gave up 5 bases and V 4 bases, and 6 bases lay outside the gene matches. There are 16 residues in the CDR3. Per germline, CDR1 LGHNA and CDR2 YNFKEQ. In DNA, the CDR3 is TGTGCCAGCAGCCTGGAACTAGCGGGAGGGGTAGATACGCAGTATTTT. This sequence encodes CASSLELAGGVDTQYF.

The V gene is TRBV6-1, the J gene TRBJ1-1; D remains unclear. In germline, CDR1 is MNHNS, CDR2 SASEGT. The CDR3 is 13 amino acids. Trimming shortened V by 8 bases and J by 5 bases, and 15 bases separated the two germline ends. The CDR3 protein is CASLMESFTEAFF. The CDR3 coding sequence is TGTGCCAGCCTCATGGAGTCCTTTACTGAAGCTTTCTTT.

V usage is TRBV7-8 and J usage is TRBJ2-5, with D unclear. Germline V CDR1 and CDR2: SGHVS, FQNEAQ. Trimming pared 4 bases from V and 5 bases from J, leaving 11 bases between. The CDR3 runs to 13 residues. The CDR3 spells CASSSVSRETQYF. The CDR3 region has the DNA TGTGCCAGCAGCTCCGTGTCGCGGGAGACCCAGTACTTC.

This clone has just one count. CDR3 residues: CASSVSRQGAKGYTF. In DNA, the CDR3 is TGTGCCAGCAGTGTGTCGAGACAGGGGGCTAAAGGCTACACCTTC. The chain combines TRBV6-1 with TRBJ1-2; TRBD1 agrees at 10 bases. Per germline, CDR1 MNHNS and CDR2 SASEGT. V was pared by 4 bases and J by 8 bases, with 10 bases of the junction left unmatched. There are 15 residues in the CDR3.

The chain carries TRBV5-1 and TRBJ1-4, with 7 bases fitting TRBD1. CDR1 is SGHRS and CDR2 is YFSETQ in the germline V gene. Germline trimming cut 4 bases from V and 8 bases from J; bases unmatched to any gene: 11. The CDR3 is 15 amino acids. The CDR3 bases are TGCGCCAGCAGCCCGGAGCAGGGGGTAGGGGAAAAACTGTTTTTT. Encoded protein: CASSPEQGVGEKLFF.

The chain is built from TRBV4-1 and TRBJ2-1; D is possibly TRBD1 (5 bases). Germline CDR1 is MGHRA and CDR2 is YSYEKL. This CDR3 is 15 amino acids long. Trimming took off 1 base at V and 3 bases at J, with 10 bases between the two ends. CDR3 residues: CASSQVLTGYNEQFF. The CDR3 nucleotides read TGCGCCAGCAGCCAAGTGCTAACAGGCTACAATGAGCAGTTCTTC.

This chain connects TRBV7-9 to TRBJ1-4, with D possibly matching TRBD1 (5 bases). The CDR3 is 16 residues long. In germline, CDR1 is SEHNR, CDR2 FQNEAQ (reference sequence). Trimming took 3 bases from V and 4 from J, leaving 15 bases between them. Here the CDR3 DNA reads TGTGCCAGCAGCTTGGGCCTTGCTGGGGGTAATGAAAAACTGTTTTTT. Amino acid sequence: CASSLGLAGGNEKLFF.

This clone has just a few counts. This chain links TRBV27 with TRBJ2-1; D remains unclear. Trimming stripped 4 bases from V and 1 base from J, with 14 bases between. The CDR3 runs to 16 residues. The germline V gene has CDR1 MNHEY and CDR2 SMNVEV (reference sequence). The CDR3 DNA reads as TGTGCCAGCAGTTCTCCCATCGACAAATCCTACAATGAGCAGTTCTTC. Protein product: CASSSPIDKSYNEQFF.

The V gene is TRBV19, the J gene TRBJ1-5, with 7 positions matching TRBD1. Looked up from germline, CDR1 is LNHDA and CDR2 is SQIVND (reference sequence). V shed 7 bases and J 5 bases; nucleotides not matched to a gene: 14. CDR3 length: 16 amino acids. CDR3 bases: TGTGCCAGTAAACAGGGGACCACCAGTGTGTATCAGCCCCAGCATTTT. Its protein product is CASKQGTTSVYQPQHF.

The chain has TRBV2 and TRBJ2-7; D gene unclear. In germline, CDR1 is SNHLY, CDR2 FYNNEI. Trimming left V 6 bases short and J 4 bases short, with 7 bases between. This CDR3 has 11 residues. In DNA, the CDR3 is TGTGCCAGCAGCCCGGAATACGAGCAGTACTTC. Amino acids: CASSPEYEQYF.

The chain employs TRBV6-5 and TRBJ2-7; 7 bases are a match to TRBD1. Germline-derived CDR1 and CDR2 are MNHEY and SVGAGI. The J segment lost 5 bases and the V segment lost 2 bases, leaving 9 bases of the junction unmatched. This CDR3 comprises 15 residues. The CDR3 loop reads CASSYADRESNEQYF. The CDR3 DNA reads TGTGCCAGCAGTTACGCCGACAGGGAGAGTAACGAGCAGTACTTC.

The chain combines TRBV11-2 with TRBJ1-5; no firm D call. Trimming stripped 1 base from V and 0 bases from J, with 7 bases between. CDR3 length: 15 amino acids. Germline CDR1 SGHAT, CDR2 FQNNGV. Written as DNA, the CDR3 is TGTGCCAGCAGCTTAGCGGCAACTAGCAATCAGCCCCAGCATTTT. Protein sequence: CASSLAATSNQPQHF.